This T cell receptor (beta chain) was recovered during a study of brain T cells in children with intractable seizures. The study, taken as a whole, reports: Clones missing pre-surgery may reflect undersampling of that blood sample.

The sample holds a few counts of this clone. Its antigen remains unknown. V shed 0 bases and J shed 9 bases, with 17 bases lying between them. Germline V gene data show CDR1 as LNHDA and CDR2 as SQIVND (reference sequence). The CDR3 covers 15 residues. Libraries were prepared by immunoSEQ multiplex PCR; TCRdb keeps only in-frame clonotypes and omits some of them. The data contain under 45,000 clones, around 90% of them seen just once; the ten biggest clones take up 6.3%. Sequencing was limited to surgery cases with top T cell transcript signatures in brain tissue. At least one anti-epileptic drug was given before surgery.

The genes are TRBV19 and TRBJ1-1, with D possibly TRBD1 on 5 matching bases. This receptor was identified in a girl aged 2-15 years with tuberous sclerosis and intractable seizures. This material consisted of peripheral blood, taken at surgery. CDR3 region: CASSIDGARGGKAFF. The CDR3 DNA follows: TGTGCCAGTAGTATAGATGGGGCCCGGGGTGGGAAAGCTTTCTTT.